The clone carrying this TCR beta chain was seen only a few times. This specimen belongs to a study of blood T cell repertoires in COVID-19. The germline V gene has CDR1 SGHRS and CDR2 YFSETQ. V lost 5 bases and J lost 1; bases outside the gene matches: 5. This CDR3 comprises 14 residues. Sequencing was performed with immunoSEQ multiplex PCR; in TCRdb, only in-frame clones are kept and a portion is missing. Among 150,000 to 200,000 clones listed, 65% to 90% were seen once. Sequenced: PBMCs or T cells enriched from blood (not recorded which). The gene calls are TRBV5-1 and TRBJ1-1; 7 positions match TRBD1. The TCR was taken from a man aged 45-65 years who had recovered from COVID-19. The CDR3 DNA follows: TGCGCCAGCAGTATGGGACAGCCGAACACTGAAGCTTTCTTT. It translates to CASSMGQPNTEAFF.